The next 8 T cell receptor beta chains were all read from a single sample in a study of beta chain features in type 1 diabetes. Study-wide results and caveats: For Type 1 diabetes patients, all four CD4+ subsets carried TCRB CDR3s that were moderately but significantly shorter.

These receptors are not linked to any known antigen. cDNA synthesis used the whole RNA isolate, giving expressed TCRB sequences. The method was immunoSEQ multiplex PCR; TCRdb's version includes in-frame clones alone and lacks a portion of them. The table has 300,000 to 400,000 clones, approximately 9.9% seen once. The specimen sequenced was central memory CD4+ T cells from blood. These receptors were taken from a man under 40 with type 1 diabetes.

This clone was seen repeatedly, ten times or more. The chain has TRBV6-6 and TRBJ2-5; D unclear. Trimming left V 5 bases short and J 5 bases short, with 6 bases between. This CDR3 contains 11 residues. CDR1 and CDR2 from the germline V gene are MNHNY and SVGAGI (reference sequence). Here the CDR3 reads CASSAVETQYF. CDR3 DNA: TGTGCCAGCAGTGCGGTGGAGACCCAGTACTTC.

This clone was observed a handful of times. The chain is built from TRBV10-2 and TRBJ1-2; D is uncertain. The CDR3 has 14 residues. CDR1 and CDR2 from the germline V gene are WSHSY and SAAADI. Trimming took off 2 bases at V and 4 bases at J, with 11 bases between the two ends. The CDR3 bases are TGCGCCAGCAGTGAGCCTACAGCCTTCTATGGCTACACCTTC. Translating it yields CASSEPTAFYGYTF.

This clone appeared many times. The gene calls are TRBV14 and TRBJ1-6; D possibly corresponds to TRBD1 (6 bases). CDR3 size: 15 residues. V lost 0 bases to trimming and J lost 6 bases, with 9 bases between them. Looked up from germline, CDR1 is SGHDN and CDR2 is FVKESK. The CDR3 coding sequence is TGTGCCAGCAGCCAAGAACACAGGGTTAATTCACCCCTCCACTTT. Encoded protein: CASSQEHRVNSPLHF.

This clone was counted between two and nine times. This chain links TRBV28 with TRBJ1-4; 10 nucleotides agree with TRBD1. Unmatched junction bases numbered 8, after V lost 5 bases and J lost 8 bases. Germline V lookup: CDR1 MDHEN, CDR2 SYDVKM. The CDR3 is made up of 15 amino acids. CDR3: CASSLVTGGNEKLFF. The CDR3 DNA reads TGTGCCAGCAGTCTGGTGACAGGGGGCAACGAAAAACTGTTTTTT. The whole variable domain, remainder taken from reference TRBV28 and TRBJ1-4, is DVKVTQSSRYLVKRTGEKVFLECVQDMDHENMFWYRQDPGLGLRLIYFSYDVKMKEKGDIPEGYSVSREKKERFSLILESASTNQTSMYLCASSLVTGGNEKLFFGSGTQLSVL.

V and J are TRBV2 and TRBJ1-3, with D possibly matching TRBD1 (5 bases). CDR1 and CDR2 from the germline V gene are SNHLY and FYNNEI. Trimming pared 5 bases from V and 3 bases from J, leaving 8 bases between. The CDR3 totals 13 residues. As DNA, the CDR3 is TGTGCCAGCAGTTCAGGGTTTGGAAACACCATATATTTT. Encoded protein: CASSSGFGNTIYF.

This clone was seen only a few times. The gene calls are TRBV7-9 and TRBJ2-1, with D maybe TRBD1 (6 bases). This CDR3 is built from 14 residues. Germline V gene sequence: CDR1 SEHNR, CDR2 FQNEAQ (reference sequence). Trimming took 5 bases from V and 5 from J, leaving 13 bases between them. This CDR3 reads CASSVNRDNNEQFF. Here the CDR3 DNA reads TGTGCCAGCAGCGTAAACCGGGACAACAATGAGCAGTTCTTC.

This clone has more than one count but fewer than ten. The CDR3 DNA reads as TGTGCCAGCAGCTTAAAGCCCGCGGGACAGGGTACGAACACCGGGGAGCTGTTTTTT. It specifies CASSLKPAGQGTNTGELFF. This rearrangement joins TRBV11-2 to TRBJ2-2, with TRBD1 matching 9 bases. This CDR3 contains 19 residues. The ends lost 2 bases at V and 0 bases at J; junction bases unmatched: 10. Germline values: CDR1 SGHAT, CDR2 FQNNGV.

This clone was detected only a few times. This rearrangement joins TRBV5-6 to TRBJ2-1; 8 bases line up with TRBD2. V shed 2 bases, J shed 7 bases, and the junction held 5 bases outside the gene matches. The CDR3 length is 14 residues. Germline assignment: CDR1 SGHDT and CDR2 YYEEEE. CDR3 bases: TGTGCCAGCAGCTTTTGGGGGACTAGAAATGAGCAGTTCTTC. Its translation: CASSFWGTRNEQFF. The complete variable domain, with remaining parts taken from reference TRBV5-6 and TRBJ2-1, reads DAGVTQSPTHLIKTRGQQVTLRCSPKSGHDTVSWYQQALGQGPQFIFQYYEEEERQRGNFPDRFSGHQFPNYSSELNVNALLLGDSALYLCASSFWGTRNEQFFGPGTRLTVL.